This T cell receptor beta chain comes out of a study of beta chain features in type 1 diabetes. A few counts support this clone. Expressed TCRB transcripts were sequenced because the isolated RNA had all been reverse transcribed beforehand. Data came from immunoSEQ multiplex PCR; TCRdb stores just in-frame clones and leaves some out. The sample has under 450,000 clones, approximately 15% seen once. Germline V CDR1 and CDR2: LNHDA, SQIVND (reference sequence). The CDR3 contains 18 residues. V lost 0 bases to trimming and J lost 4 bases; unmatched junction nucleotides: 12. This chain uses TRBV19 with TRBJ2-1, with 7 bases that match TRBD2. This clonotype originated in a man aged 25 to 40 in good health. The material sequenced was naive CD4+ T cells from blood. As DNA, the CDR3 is TGTGCCAGTAGTATAGATACTTTTGGGCGGGAGTGGTACAATGAGCAGTTCTTC. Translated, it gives CASSIDTFGREWYNEQFF.